A single sample gave rise to the 23 T cell receptor beta chains below, sequenced in a study of blood T cell repertoires in COVID-19. Only in-frame clones appear in the TCRdb table, and some are missing; sequencing was by immunoSEQ multiplex PCR. The sample has fewer than 250,000 clones, more than 75% seen once; the top ten hold more than 2.5%. The sequenced sample was peripheral blood. These receptors all come from a man in his 60s with acute or convalescent COVID-19.

This chain uses TRBV3-1 (or the pseudogene TRBV3-2) with TRBJ1-2, with a possible D match to TRBD1 (6 bases). CDR1 is LGHDT, CDR2 YNNKEL, per germline (reference sequence). The CDR3 loop spans 18 amino acids. Trimming removed 0 bases from V and 8 bases from J, with 25 bases in between. CDR3: CASSQDLMRGGPPQGYTF. DNA of the CDR3: TGTGCCAGCAGCCAAGATCTTATGAGGGGGGGCCCCCCACAAGGCTACACCTTC.

The CDR3 coding sequence is TGTGCCAGCAGTTACCCTAGCGGGGGTAACACAGATACGCAGTATTTT. Its protein is CASSYPSGGNTDTQYF. This chain joins TRBV6-2 or TRBV6-3 and TRBJ2-3; 10 nucleotides agree with TRBD2. After removal of 2 bases from V and 2 bases from J, the junction contained 4 bases not matched to a gene. Germline V lookup: CDR1 MNHEY, CDR2 SVGEGT. The CDR3 consists of 16 residues.

This chain links TRBV19 with TRBJ1-5; tentatively, D is TRBD1 (5 bases). Trimming took off 11 bases at V and 4 bases at J, with 18 bases between the two ends. The CDR3 length is 14 residues. CDR1 is LNHDA and CDR2 is SQIVND in the germline V gene (reference sequence). The CDR3 region is CASSRVGKNQPQHF. Written as DNA, the CDR3 is TGTGCCTCTTCCAGGGTAGGGAAAAATCAGCCCCAGCATTTT.

The chain has TRBV5-1 and TRBJ2-2; a weak D match, TRBD2 (5 bases). Trimming removed 1 base at V and 4 bases at J, with 17 bases between. The germline gives CDR1 SGHRS, CDR2 YFSETQ. This CDR3 region has 17 residues. CDR3 nucleotides: TGCGCCAGCAGCTTGTTGGCGGGCGGGTCTTCCACCGGGGAGCTGTTTTTT. This encodes CASSLLAGGSSTGELFF.

Only one count was recorded for this clone. The J gene is TRBJ1-4, the V gene TRBV3-1 (or the pseudogene TRBV3-2), with D unresolved. The CDR3 covers 18 residues. Trimming shortened V by 4 bases and J by 8 bases, and 26 bases separated the two germline ends. Germline V gene lookup returns CDR1 LGHDT and CDR2 YNNKEL (reference sequence). The DNA for the CDR3 is TGTGCCAGCAGCCTTCGGACGGTTGCGGGGATAATTCGGGAAAAACTGTTTTTT. Protein: CASSLRTVAGIIREKLFF.

This chain links TRBV5-5 with TRBJ2-2; D may be TRBD2 (6 bases). CDR1 and CDR2 (germline): SGHKS, YYEKEE (reference sequence). With 2 bases removed from V and 6 bases from J, the gap between germline ends came to 11 bases. The length of the CDR3 is 14 residues. Here the CDR3 reads CASSFGGASGELFF. CDR3 DNA sequence: TGTGCCAGCAGCTTCGGCGGGGCCTCCGGGGAGCTGTTTTTT.

This clone was detected only once. V gene TRBV6-5 combines with J gene TRBJ2-7; D call uncertain. Germline V lookup: CDR1 MNHEY, CDR2 SVGAGI. The CDR3 length is 13 residues. V gave up 5 bases and J gave up 0 bases, with 8 bases separating them. The CDR3: CASSLSLSYEQYF. For the CDR3, the DNA is TGTGCCAGCAGTCTCTCTCTCTCCTACGAGCAGTACTTC.

This clone was detected once. The rearrangement links TRBV24-1 to TRBJ2-5, with 9 positions matching TRBD1. The J segment lost 4 bases and the V segment lost 4 bases, leaving 12 bases of the junction unmatched. Per the germline V gene, CDR1 is KGHDR and CDR2 is SFDVKD. The CDR3 is 17 residues long. CDR3 bases: TGTGCCACCAGTGACCCTGCGGGACAGGGTTCGAGAGAGACCCAGTACTTC. As protein: CATSDPAGQGSRETQYF.

V usage is TRBV15 and J usage is TRBJ1-2; TRBD1 matches at 10 bases. Germline-derived CDR1 and CDR2 are LNHNV and YYDKDF (reference sequence). The V and J ends lost 2 bases and 6 bases, in that order; junction bases with no gene match: 6. CDR3 length equals 15 residues. CDR3 coding DNA: TGTGCCACCAGCAGACTGGACAGGGGGACAGATGGCTACACCTTC. Translated, it gives CATSRLDRGTDGYTF.

The chain has TRBV5-1 and TRBJ2-4; 13 nucleotides align to TRBD2. The ends lost 3 bases at V and 0 bases at J; junction bases unmatched: 9. Per germline, CDR1 SGHRS and CDR2 YFSETQ. The CDR3 is made up of 19 amino acids. CDR3 sequence (DNA): TGCGCCAGCAGCTCCGGACTAGCGGGGGCCCACCTAGCCAAAAACATTCAGTACTTC. The encoded protein is CASSSGLAGAHLAKNIQYF. The full variable domain, with the rest looked up from reference TRBV5-1 and TRBJ2-4, is KAGVTQTPRYLIKTRGQQVTLSCSPISGHRSVSWYQQTPGQGLQFLFEYFSETQRNKGNFPGRFSGRQFSNSRSEMNVSTLELGDSALYLCASSSGLAGAHLAKNIQYFGAGTRLSVL.

The chain recombines TRBV6-2 or TRBV6-3 with TRBJ2-7; TRBD1 might be the D (5 bases). The CDR3 runs to 13 residues. V was cut by 4 bases and J by 6 bases, with 13 bases left in between. Germline V CDR1 and CDR2: MNHEY, SVGEGT. This CDR3 is CASSFHQGSEQYF. In nucleotides, the CDR3 is TGTGCCAGCAGTTTCCATCAGGGCTCCGAGCAGTACTTC.

This clone has a single count. Additional DNA sequences in this sample encode the identical CDR3. The chain combines TRBV18 with TRBJ2-7; 8 bases match TRBD1. This CDR3 has 14 residues. The V gene end was trimmed by 0 bases and the J gene end by 6 bases; junction bases not matched to a gene: 4. Germline V gene lookup returns CDR1 KGHSH and CDR2 LQKENI. In DNA form, the CDR3 reads TGTGCCAGCTCACCACCTCCAGGGGGCTCCGAGCAGTACTTC. It specifies CASSPPPGGSEQYF.

The chain joins TRBV7-3 to TRBJ2-1; 11 bases match TRBD1. CDR3 size: 16 residues. The V and J ends lost 4 bases and 9 bases, in that order; junction bases with no gene match: 11. The germline V gene encodes CDR1 SGHTA and CDR2 FQGTGA. As DNA, the CDR3 is TGTGCCAGCAGCTCGAAGCCGGGACAGGGGGTAGGTGAGCAGTTCTTC. It codes for CASSSKPGQGVGEQFF.

J is TRBJ1-5 and V is TRBV5-6; D is ambiguous. The V and J ends lost 2 bases and 6 bases respectively, with 15 bases between them. Germline CDR1 reads SGHDT; CDR2 reads YYEEEE. This CDR3 comprises 15 residues. This CDR3 reads CASSFSVQQTQPQHF. The CDR3 bases are TGTGCCAGCAGCTTTTCGGTCCAACAGACTCAGCCCCAGCATTTT.

This chain uses TRBV6-2 or TRBV6-3 with TRBJ1-3; D not certain. Trimming shortened V by 6 bases and J by 3 bases, and 12 bases separated the two germline ends. CDR3 length: 14 residues. CDR1 and CDR2 from the germline V gene are MNHEY and SVGEGT. This chain's CDR3 is CASSPPGNGNTIYF. CDR3 coding DNA: TGTGCCAGCAGCCCCCCAGGAAATGGAAACACCATATATTTT.

This clone was detected only a few times. The V and J genes are TRBV24-1 and TRBJ2-7, with 11 nucleotides matching TRBD2. V dropped 2 bases and J dropped 3; count of bases not matched to a gene: 5. This CDR3 contains 16 residues. The germline CDR1 and CDR2 sequences are KGHDR and SFDVKD. This chain's CDR3 is CATSDYTSGGYYEQYF. The CDR3 DNA sequence: TGTGCCACCAGTGATTATACTAGCGGGGGTTACTACGAGCAGTACTTC.

The rearrangement uses TRBV28 and TRBJ2-3; 7 bases fit TRBD2. V shed 1 base, J shed 0 bases, and the junction held 4 bases outside the gene matches. CDR1 is MDHEN and CDR2 is SYDVKM in the germline V gene. The CDR3 sequence is 16 residues long. CDR3 region: CASSLFGGGSTDTQYF. DNA for the CDR3: TGTGCCAGCAGTTTATTTGGCGGGGGTAGCACAGATACGCAGTATTTT.

The J gene is TRBJ1-1, the V gene TRBV6-5; TRBD1 might be the D (6 bases). CDR1 and CDR2 from the germline V gene are MNHEY and SVGAGI. With 8 bases removed from V and 2 bases from J, the gap between germline ends came to 15 bases. This CDR3 spans 14 amino acids. CDR3 nucleotides: TGTGCCAGCCCAAGGCAGGACAGTAACACTGAAGCTTTCTTT. Translated: CASPRQDSNTEAFF.

The rearrangement uses TRBV11-1 and TRBJ2-7, with 8 nucleotides matching TRBD1. V was pared by 5 bases and J by 6 bases, with 3 bases of the junction left unmatched. Germline V gene lookup returns CDR1 SGHAT and CDR2 FQDESV (reference sequence). The CDR3 extends over 12 amino acids. CDR3 sequence: CASSLGQGEQYF. CDR3 in DNA: TGTGCCAGCAGCCTTGGACAGGGCGAGCAGTACTTC.

The chain recombines TRBV23-1 with TRBJ2-4, with 8 bases that match TRBD2. TRBV23-1 is recorded as an ORF, its role being uncertain. V dropped 4 bases and J dropped 1; count of bases not matched to a gene: 15. The CDR3 length is 19 residues. The CDR3 coding sequence is TGCGCCAGCAGTCTGGGCCAGCGGGGGAAAATCCGGGCCAAAAACATTCAGTACTTC. Protein sequence: CASSLGQRGKIRAKNIQYF.

The chain recombines TRBV19 with TRBJ1-6; TRBD1 matches 7 bases. Germline V CDR1 and CDR2: LNHDA, SQIVND (reference sequence). Germline trimming cut 7 bases from V and 9 bases from J; bases unmatched to any gene: 9. The CDR3 runs 14 residues. The CDR3 bases are TGTGCCAGTACCACCGGGACAGCTCCTTCACCCCTCCACTTT. Protein product: CASTTGTAPSPLHF. The full variable domain, its missing parts supplied by reference TRBV19 and TRBJ1-6, is DGGITQSPKYLFRKEGQNVTLSCEQNLNHDAMYWYRQDPGQGLRLIYYSQIVNDFQKGDIAEGYSVSREKKESFPLTVTSAQKNPTAFYLCASTTGTAPSPLHFGNGTRLTVT.

V is TRBV7-9 and J is TRBJ2-1; 8 bases map to TRBD1. The CDR3 contains 14 residues. The germline CDR1 and CDR2 sequences are SEHNR and FQNEAQ (reference sequence). Trimming removed 5 bases from V and 8 bases from J; junction bases left unmatched: 8. The CDR3 sequence is CASSIRQGWDEQFF. The CDR3 coding sequence is TGTGCCAGCAGCATCAGACAGGGGTGGGATGAGCAGTTCTTC.

Worth noting for this clone: A clone one base away is much larger, so this may be a read error. V gene TRBV28 combines with J gene TRBJ1-5, with D tentatively TRBD1 (6 bases). CDR1 and CDR2 (germline): MDHEN, SYDVKM. The CDR3 is made up of 12 amino acids. V lost 6 bases and J lost 6, with 9 bases in between. DNA of the CDR3: TGTGCCAGCAGACAGGGTGGTCAGCCCCAGCATTTT. It is translated as CASRQGGQPQHF.